Below, 18 T cell receptor beta chains from the same sample are listed, as sequenced in a study of CD8 T cells in Susac syndrome. The authors reverse transcribed roughly 0.5 to 1 ug RNA with random hexamers. TCRdb analysed the immunoSEQ multiplex PCR reads with MiXCR anew, one entry per CDR3 protein. The data hold roughly 120,000 distinct CDR3 sequences, with about 95% observed a single time. Sequenced: CD4+ T cells from PBMCs. Receptors originate from a human donor in good health.

This clonotype was seen a single time. V usage is TRBV5-1 and J usage is TRBJ1-2; tentative D call: TRBD1 (6 bases). The V end lost 2 bases, the J end lost 1 base, and 9 bases lay between the germline ends. CDR3 length equals 14 residues. Germline V gene sequence: CDR1 SGHRS, CDR2 YFSETQ. This chain's CDR3 is CASSLYRDNYGYTF. CDR3 in DNA: TGCGCCAGCAGCTTATACAGGGATAACTATGGCTACACCTTC.

J is TRBJ1-2 and V is TRBV28; TRBD1 might be the D (5 bases). This CDR3 region has 14 residues. V was cut by 7 bases and J by 8 bases, with 20 bases left in between. Germline loops: CDR1 MDHEN, CDR2 SYDVKM. Written as DNA, the CDR3 is TGTGCCAGCATCCTAACTGGCAGGGAGGGAGGCTACACCTTC. Translated, it gives CASILTGREGGYTF.

This chain's CDR3 is CASSFGTGVKQFF. CDR3 DNA: TGTGCCAGCAGCTTTGGGACAGGGGTAAAGCAGTTCTTC. V gene TRBV7-9 combines with J gene TRBJ2-1; TRBD1 matches at 10 bases. Trimming at V came to 3 bases and at J to 11 bases, leaving 4 bases not matched to a gene. CDR3 length equals 13 residues. The germline V gene has CDR1 SEHNR and CDR2 FQNEAQ (reference sequence).

The chain carries TRBV12-3 or TRBV12-4 and TRBJ2-2, with D possibly being TRBD2 (5 bases). The CDR3 has 14 amino acids. The ends were cut back, 6 bases at V and 2 bases at J, with 10 bases in the middle. In DNA form, the CDR3 reads TGTGCCAGCAGCAAGCGGATTAACACCGGGGAGCTGTTTTTT. Translation gives CASSKRINTGELFF.

The chain uses TRBV11-2 and TRBJ2-5; 7 bases line up with TRBD2. The CDR3 consists of 13 residues. Germline V gives CDR1 SGHAT, CDR2 FQNNGV. V shed 1 base, J shed 6 bases, and the junction held 2 bases outside the gene matches. The CDR3 nucleotides are TGTGCCAGCAGCTTAGGGGGAGGGAAGACCCAGTACTTC. Translating gives CASSLGGGKTQYF.

This chain joins TRBV5-1 and TRBJ1-2; 8 bases match TRBD1. The V and J ends lost 0 bases and 7 bases, in that order; junction bases with no gene match: 5. The CDR3 is made up of 14 amino acids. Germline values: CDR1 SGHRS, CDR2 YFSETQ. CDR3 protein: CASSLEGQGGGYTF. In DNA form, the CDR3 reads TGCGCCAGCAGCTTGGAAGGACAGGGTGGTGGCTACACCTTC.

This sequence joins TRBV11-2 and TRBJ2-7; D gene unclear. CDR3 length: 14 residues. Germline V gene lookup returns CDR1 SGHAT and CDR2 FQNNGV. The V and J ends lost 5 bases and 5 bases respectively, with 16 bases between them. CDR3 DNA sequence: TGTGCCAGCAGCCTTGGGGTGTACAGTGACGAGCAGTACTTC. This encodes CASSLGVYSDEQYF.

The gene calls are TRBV7-2 and TRBJ1-5; 7 bases are shared with TRBD1. There are 13 residues in the CDR3. V shed 0 bases, J shed 7 bases, and the junction held 0 bases outside the gene matches. Germline lookup yields CDR1 SGHTA and CDR2 FQGNSA. The CDR3 reads CASSLARGQPQHF. The CDR3 nucleotides are TGTGCCAGCAGCTTAGCCAGGGGGCAGCCCCAGCATTTT.

The gene calls are TRBV6-6 and TRBJ1-5; D is possibly TRBD1 (5 bases). The CDR3 contains 14 residues. CDR1 is MNHNY and CDR2 is SVGAGI in the germline V gene (reference sequence). V lost 7 bases and J 7 bases, leaving 17 bases between the germline ends. The CDR3: CASKPTTGLQPQHF. The DNA of the CDR3 is TGTGCCAGCAAGCCAACTACAGGTCTCCAGCCCCAGCATTTT.

V usage is TRBV29-1 and J usage is TRBJ1-1; D unresolved. The CDR3 totals 15 residues. Per germline, CDR1 SQVTM and CDR2 ANQGSEA. The germline V and J ends were trimmed by 6 bases and 2 bases, with 19 bases remaining between them. DNA for the CDR3: TGCAGCGTAGAACTCCGGGCCAGATCAAACACTGAAGCTTTCTTT. Translating it yields CSVELRARSNTEAFF.

The chain has TRBV10-3 and TRBJ2-3; 11 bases are shared with TRBD1. Unmatched junction bases numbered 6, after V lost 6 bases and J lost 4 bases. The germline V gene has CDR1 ENHRY and CDR2 SYGVKD. This CDR3 is 15 amino acids long. The CDR3 sequence is CAISPGTGGSDTQYF. The CDR3 DNA reads TGTGCCATCAGCCCCGGGACAGGGGGGTCAGATACGCAGTATTTT.

The chain is built from TRBV3-1 and TRBJ1-3; D is unclear. CDR3 length equals 13 residues. V lost 0 bases and J 11 bases, leaving 11 bases between the germline ends. The germline V gene has CDR1 LGHDT and CDR2 YNNKEL (reference sequence). CDR3 sequence: CASSQDYGTAIYF. In DNA, the CDR3 is TGTGCCAGCAGCCAAGATTATGGCACGGCCATATATTTT.

The chain joins TRBV2 to TRBJ2-5; D is perhaps TRBD1 (8 bases). The V and J ends lost 5 bases and 4 bases respectively, with 17 bases between them. Per the germline V gene, CDR1 is SNHLY and CDR2 is FYNNEI. The length of the CDR3 is 15 residues. The CDR3 spells CASSPRQGRGETQYF. As DNA, the CDR3 is TGTGCCAGCAGTCCCAGACAGGGGAGGGGAGAGACCCAGTACTTC.

This chain connects TRBV5-6 to TRBJ2-1; a possible D gene is TRBD1 (7 bases). This CDR3 spans 16 amino acids. The germline V gene has CDR1 SGHDT and CDR2 YYEEEE. V was clipped by 0 bases and J by 4 bases, with 14 bases between them. The CDR3 reads CASSLGPAGGYNEQFF. The CDR3 coding sequence is TGTGCCAGCAGCTTGGGGCCGGCAGGGGGGTACAATGAGCAGTTCTTC.

The V gene is TRBV19, the J gene TRBJ2-2, with 16 bases lining up with TRBD2. The ends lost 7 bases at V and 4 bases at J; junction bases unmatched: 6. Germline lookup yields CDR1 LNHDA and CDR2 SQIVND (reference sequence). The CDR3 is made up of 17 amino acids. CDR3 loop: CASTPGLAGGVTGELFF. The CDR3 bases are TGTGCCAGTACCCCGGGACTAGCGGGAGGGGTCACCGGGGAGCTGTTTTTT.

This clonotype was counted a single time. The chain carries TRBV27 and TRBJ2-3; D may match TRBD1 or TRBD2 (5 bases each). Germline V gene lookup returns CDR1 MNHEY and CDR2 SMNVEV (reference sequence). V dropped 6 bases and J dropped 2 bases, with 15 bases sitting between them. This CDR3 is 15 amino acids long. The CDR3 is CASSRSGLDTDTQYF. CDR3 bases: TGTGCCAGCAGCCGGTCGGGGCTAGACACAGATACGCAGTATTTT.

The rearrangement uses TRBV20-1 and TRBJ1-5; the D gene is possibly TRBD1 (6 bases). From germline, CDR1 is DFQATT and CDR2 SNEGSKA (reference sequence). The CDR3 covers 13 residues. Trimming pared 5 bases from V and 5 bases from J, leaving 13 bases between. DNA of the CDR3: TGCAGTGCTTCGTACAGGGAGGATCAGCCCCAGCATTTT. Translating it yields CSASYREDQPQHF.

This chain joins TRBV30 and TRBJ2-5, with a possible D match to TRBD2 (7 bases). The germline CDR1 and CDR2 sequences are GTSNPN and SVGIG (reference sequence). Trimming shortened V by 5 bases and J by 5 bases, and 18 bases separated the two germline ends. The length of the CDR3 is 14 residues. CDR3 residues: CAWVRGGRGETQYF. CDR3 nucleotides: TGTGCCTGGGTTCGGGGAGGGAGGGGGGAGACCCAGTACTTC.